This T cell receptor beta chain was profiled in a study of T-cell reconstitution after alpha-beta-depleted transplantation in children. This clonotype was observed many times. Germline CDR1 is DFQATT and CDR2 is SNEGSKA (reference sequence). The V end lost 3 bases, the J end lost 6 bases, and 12 bases lay between the germline ends. The CDR3 is made up of 14 amino acids. Library preparation (for TCRbeta) was performed with unique molecular identifiers. TCRdb re-called the PCR reads through MiXCR, storing one row per CDR3 protein. Of around 600,000 distinct CDR3 sequences in the sample, roughly a tenth are singletons; the top ten hold about 4%.

The gene calls are TRBV20-1 and TRBJ1-6, with D perhaps matching TRBD1 (6 bases). The receptor's source is a human donor who donated a stem cell graft to a child with acute myeloid leukemia. The material was PBMCs from the stem cell graft donor, obtained from the stem cell graft. This CDR3 is CSASSGRGNSPLHF. CDR3 nucleotide sequence: TGCAGTGCTAGTTCGGGCAGGGGTAATTCACCCCTCCACTTT.